This TCR beta chain originates from a study of cytomegalovirus exposure and HLA in healthy donors. Whole-study context: The use of the same platform for the 120 or so validation repertoires and the roughly 700 first-cohort repertoires was reported by a later analysis. Study-wide results and limits: Many donors shared some public TCRs, even though most TCR sequences were rare. Cytomegalovirus association was listed for approximately 160 TCR beta chains.

The sample holds one count of this clone. The antigen is not known. Assay: immunoSEQ multiplex PCR; the TCRdb copy retains only in-frame clones and omits some. The sample carries under 250,000 clones, 75% to 95% recorded once. A roughly 120-subject validation cohort, separate from the approximately 670-subject first cohort, supplied the donors. Germline CDR1 reads SGDLS; CDR2 reads YYNGEE. This CDR3 is built from 13 residues. V lost 4 bases to trimming and J lost 0 bases, with 7 bases between them. The receptor comes from a woman between 18 and 29 years old in good health and CMV-seronegative. The gene calls are TRBV9 and TRBJ2-5; D uncertain. The sequencing input was PBMCs. The DNA of the CDR3 is TGTGCCAGCAGCTTCGACTACCAAGAGACCCAGTACTTC. Protein sequence: CASSFDYQETQYF.